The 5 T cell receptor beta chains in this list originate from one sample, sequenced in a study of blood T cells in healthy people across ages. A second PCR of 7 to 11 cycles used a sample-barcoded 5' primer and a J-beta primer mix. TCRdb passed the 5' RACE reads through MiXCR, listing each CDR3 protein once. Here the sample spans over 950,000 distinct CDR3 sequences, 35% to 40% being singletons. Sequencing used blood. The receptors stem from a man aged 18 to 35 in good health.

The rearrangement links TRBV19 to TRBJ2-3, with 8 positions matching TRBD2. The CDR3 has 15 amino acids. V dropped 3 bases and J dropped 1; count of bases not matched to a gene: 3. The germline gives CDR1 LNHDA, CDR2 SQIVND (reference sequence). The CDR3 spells CASSMILAGTDTQYF. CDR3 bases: TGTGCCAGTAGTATGATACTAGCGGGCACAGATACGCAGTATTTT.

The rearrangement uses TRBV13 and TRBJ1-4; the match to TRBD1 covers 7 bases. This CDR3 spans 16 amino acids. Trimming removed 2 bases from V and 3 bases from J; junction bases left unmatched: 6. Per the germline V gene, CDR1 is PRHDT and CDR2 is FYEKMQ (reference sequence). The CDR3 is CASSLTEGASNEKLFF. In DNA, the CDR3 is TGTGCCAGCAGCTTAACGGAGGGGGCGTCTAATGAAAAACTGTTTTTT. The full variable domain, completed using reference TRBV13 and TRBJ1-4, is AAGVIQSPRHLIKEKRETATLKCYPIPRHDTVYWYQQGPGQDPQFLISFYEKMQSDKGSIPDRFSAQQFSDYHSELNMSSLELGDSALYFCASSLTEGASNEKLFFGSGTQLSVL.

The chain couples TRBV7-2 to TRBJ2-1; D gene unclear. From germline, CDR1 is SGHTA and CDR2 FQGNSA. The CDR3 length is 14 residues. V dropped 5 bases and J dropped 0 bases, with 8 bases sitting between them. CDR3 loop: CASSQLSSYNEQFF. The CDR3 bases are TGTGCCAGCAGCCAATTAAGCTCCTACAATGAGCAGTTCTTC.

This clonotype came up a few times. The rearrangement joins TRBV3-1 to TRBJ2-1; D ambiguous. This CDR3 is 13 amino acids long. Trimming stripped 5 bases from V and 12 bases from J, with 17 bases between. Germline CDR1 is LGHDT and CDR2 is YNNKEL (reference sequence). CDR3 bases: TGTGCCAGCAGCGCCGATCCACTGGCCCTGCAGTTCTTC. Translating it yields CASSADPLALQFF.

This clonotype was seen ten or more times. CDR3 residues: CSGLGGMMDEAFF. DNA for the CDR3: TGCAGCGGTCTGGGGGGTATGATGGATGAAGCTTTCTTT. The chain is built from TRBV29-1 and TRBJ1-1; TRBD1 might be the D (5 bases). The CDR3 loop spans 13 amino acids. The germline V and J ends were trimmed by 7 bases and 7 bases, with 19 bases remaining between them. Germline lookup yields CDR1 SQVTM and CDR2 ANQGSEA.